This is a list of T cell receptor beta chains from one sample in a study of blood T cells in healthy people across ages. From the 5' RACE reads, TCRdb called clonotypes with MiXCR, one entry per CDR3 protein. Of about 640,000 distinct CDR3 sequences listed, roughly three fifths are singletons. The sequenced sample consisted of blood. The receptors were sampled from a man in his 60s in good health. The CDR3 runs from the conserved cysteine through the conserved F or W. A D gene is named only where the DNA matches it firmly. A row's size may be missing; if present it is once, few, many or a size class.

j_call d_call v_call clone_size cdr3_nt cdr3_aa
TRBJ1-2 . TRBV10-3 . TGTGCCATCAGTGAGCCCAACAGGGAGATGGGTGGCTACACCTTC CAISEPNREMGGYTF
TRBJ2-7 TRBD1 TRBV27 . TGTGCCAGCAGTTTTATAAACGGACAGGGGGCCTCCTACGAGCAGTACTTC CASSFINGQGASYEQYF
TRBJ1-2 TRBD1 TRBV7-9 . TGTGCCAGCAGGTCCACAGGGGGCGCTTATGGCTACACCTTC CASRSTGGAYGYTF
TRBJ2-1 . TRBV4-1 . TGCGCCAGCAGCCAAGTCCAAGGGGCTGAGGGCAATGAGCAGTTCTTC CASSQVQGAEGNEQFF
TRBJ2-4 . TRBV20-1 . TGCAGTGCTAGGGCGTCAACCGAAAACATTCAGTACTTC CSARASTENIQYF
TRBJ2-1 . TRBV29-1 once TGCAGCGTGTCGGGACGGGATTACAATGAGCAGTTCTTC CSVSGRDYNEQFF
TRBJ1-2 TRBD1 TRBV29-1 . TGCAGCGTAAGGGACAGGGGGACCTATGGCTACACCTTC CSVRDRGTYGYTF
TRBJ1-1 . TRBV5-1 . TGCGCCAGCAGCTTGGACGGTTCCCACTCTACCGATGAAGCTTTCTTT CASSLDGSHSTDEAFF
TRBJ2-7 . TRBV29-1 . TGCAGCATTGAAGCTCGGGGACAAGGCGAGCAGTACTTC CSIEARGQGEQYF
TRBJ2-4 . TRBV21-1 few TGTGCCAGCAGCCCGATTAGCATATTAAACATTCAGTACTTC CASSPISILNIQYF
TRBJ2-1 . TRBV7-2 . TGTGCCAGCAGCTTACTCTCTAGCAGGGATAATGAGCAGTTCTTC CASSLLSSRDNEQFF
TRBJ2-1 . TRBV29-1 few TGCAGCGTTGGCGTCAGTTACAATGAGCAGTTCTTC CSVGVSYNEQFF
TRBJ2-7 TRBD1 TRBV28 few TGTGCCAGCACTCGGGACAGCCCCTACGAGCAGTACTTC CASTRDSPYEQYF
TRBJ2-1 . TRBV4-1 . TGCGCCAGCAGCCCAACGGCGGGGGCCGACAATGAGCAGTTCTTC CASSPTAGADNEQFF
TRBJ2-7 TRBD2 TRBV5-1 . TGCGCCAGCAGCTTCCTAGCGGGACCCACCTACGAGCAGTACTTC CASSFLAGPTYEQYF
TRBJ2-7 TRBD1 TRBV6-7 . TGTGCCAGCAGTTACCCCGACAGGGGGCCGCAAAGCTCCTACGAGCAGTACTTC CASSYPDRGPQSSYEQYF